Below are 10 T cell receptor beta chains sequenced from a single sample in a study of breast tumors, draining lymph nodes, adjacent tissues. The lymph nodes were axillary draining lymph nodes from breast cancer patients. Using its own MiXCR run on the multiplex PCR reads, TCRdb lists one record per CDR3 protein. This table has about 220,000 distinct CDR3 sequences, 30% to 35% appearing once. The sample comprised axillary lymph node tissue. These receptors all come from a female donor with breast cancer. Some clones in this sample may be carry-over from other donors' samples.

This chain joins TRBV6-4 and TRBJ2-5; the match to TRBD2 covers 7 bases. V was clipped by 5 bases and J by 5 bases; unmatched bases: 2. The CDR3 spans 12 residues. Germline-derived CDR1 and CDR2 are MRHNA and SNTAGT. CDR3 sequence reads: CASSKGGETQYF. CDR3 sequence (DNA): TGTGCCAGCAGTAAGGGAGGGGAGACCCAGTACTTC.

This clonotype turned up a few times. J is TRBJ2-5 and V is TRBV7-6, with D possibly being TRBD2 (6 bases). Germline V gene sequence: CDR1 SGHVS, CDR2 FNYEAQ. V was clipped by 7 bases and J by 5 bases, with 14 bases between them. The length of the CDR3 is 13 residues. The CDR3 region has the DNA TGTGCCAGCACTAGTGTTGGGGGGGAGACCCAGTACTTC. Residues: CASTSVGGETQYF.

This clonotype showed up just a few times. A clone one base away is much larger, so this may be a read error. The V call is TRBV7-6, the J call TRBJ2-1; TRBD2 aligns across 9 bases. V shed 1 base and J 12 bases; nucleotides not matched to a gene: 4. This CDR3 is built from 13 residues. Germline CDR1 SGHVS, CDR2 FNYEAQ. Written as DNA, the CDR3 is TGTGCCAGCAGCTTAGTTGCGGGGGGGGGGCAGTTCTTC. This translates into CASSLVAGGGQFF.

The chain joins TRBV24-1 to TRBJ2-1; TRBD1 matches 7 bases. Germline-derived CDR1 and CDR2 are KGHDR and SFDVKD. V lost 3 bases to trimming and J lost 12 bases; unmatched junction nucleotides: 22. There are 18 residues in the CDR3. CDR3 sequence: CATSDHPRGQVSTDTQFF. Here the CDR3 DNA reads TGTGCCACCAGTGATCACCCCCGTGGACAGGTAAGCACAGATACGCAGTTCTTC.

This clonotype came up many times. This chain uses TRBV28 with TRBJ1-2, with D unclear. Between the trimmed V and J ends, which lost 4 bases and 4 bases, there was a span of 7 bases. The V gene's germline CDR1 is MDHEN and CDR2 SYDVKM. The CDR3 is made up of 12 amino acids. As DNA, the CDR3 is TGTGCCAGCAGTTACGGACTCTATGGCTACACCTTC. It yields the protein CASSYGLYGYTF.

In its sample, this clonotype was seen many times. The V and J genes are TRBV20-1 and TRBJ2-5, with 10 bases aligning to TRBD2. Trimming cost V 0 bases and J 6 bases; bases outside gene matches: 7. Germline CDR1 reads DFQATT; CDR2 reads SNEGSKA (reference sequence). CDR3 size: 15 residues. CDR3 sequence reads: CSARDEERGGKTQYF. CDR3 nucleotide sequence: TGCAGTGCTAGAGATGAGGAGCGGGGGGGAAAGACCCAGTACTTC.

This clonotype occurred many times. This chain connects TRBV14 to TRBJ2-7; D gene ambiguous. The CDR3 totals 15 residues. CDR1 and CDR2 from the germline V gene are SGHDN and FVKESK. V was trimmed by 0 bases and J by 3 bases, leaving 12 bases between them. DNA for the CDR3: TGTGCCAGCAGCCAAGACATAGGGCCCTTCTACGAGCAGTACTTC. Its protein is CASSQDIGPFYEQYF.

The sample holds many counts of this clonotype. The chain couples TRBV10-2 to TRBJ2-1; TRBD2 matches at 12 bases. Germline assignment: CDR1 WSHSY and CDR2 SAAADI. The junction had 5 bases not matched to a gene; V was cut back by 5 bases and J by 6 bases. The CDR3 is 15 residues long. This chain's CDR3 is CASSSSGGAINEQFF. The CDR3 nucleotides read TGCGCCAGCAGTTCTAGCGGGGGGGCCATCAATGAGCAGTTCTTC.

The rearrangement uses TRBV25-1 and TRBJ2-3; 14 nucleotides match TRBD2. This CDR3 spans 15 amino acids. CDR1 is MGHDK, CDR2 SYGVNS, per germline. DNA for the CDR3: TGTGCTAGAGCGGGACTAGCGGGAGTGACGGATACGCAGTATTTT. Translating gives CARAGLAGVTDTQYF.

This clonotype was seen a handful of times. This sequence joins TRBV5-1 and TRBJ2-1; 7 bases map to TRBD2. Unmatched junction bases numbered 7, after V lost 3 bases and J lost 4 bases. Looked up from germline, CDR1 is SGHRS and CDR2 is YFSETQ. CDR3 length equals 15 residues. Here the CDR3 DNA reads TGCGCCAGCAGCTCGCCTAGCGGACTATACAATGAGCAGTTCTTC. This encodes CASSSPSGLYNEQFF. The full variable domain, completed using reference TRBV5-1 and TRBJ2-1, is KAGVTQTPRYLIKTRGQQVTLSCSPISGHRSVSWYQQTPGQGLQFLFEYFSETQRNKGNFPGRFSGRQFSNSRSEMNVSTLELGDSALYLCASSSPSGLYNEQFFGPGTRLTVL.